Included here is one T cell receptor (beta chain) sequence, with context. The sample belongs to a study of beta chain features in type 1 diabetes. The authors reverse transcribed all of the isolated RNA, so sequencing captured expressed TCRB transcripts. Assay: immunoSEQ multiplex PCR; the TCRdb copy retains only in-frame clones and omits some. The sample contains some 220,000 clones, 9.5% to 13% of which appear only once. Trimming cost V 4 bases and J 2 bases, with 3 bases left between them. From germline, CDR1 is KGHSH and CDR2 LQKENI. This CDR3 contains 11 residues. This sequence joins TRBV18 and TRBJ2-7; D gene unclear. This clonotype was sampled from a young man in good health. Specimen: central memory CD4+ T cells from blood. For the CDR3, the DNA is TGTGCCAGCTCACATACCTACGAGCAGTACTTC. It is translated as CASSHTYEQYF. Full variable domain (rest looked up from reference TRBV18 and TRBJ2-7): NAGVMQNPRHLVRRRGQEARLRCSPMKGHSHVYWYRQLPEEGLKFMVYLQKENIIDESGMPKERFSAEFPKEGPSILRIQQVVRGDSAAYFCASSHTYEQYFGPGTRLTVT.